One and the same sample provided the 14 T cell receptor beta chains below, sequenced in a study of blood T cells in healthy people across ages. Together with a sample-barcoded 5' primer, a J-beta primer mix was included in a second PCR lasting 7 to 11 cycles. A single record per CDR3 protein comes from TCRdb applying MiXCR to the 5' RACE reads. The data show roughly 1.5 million distinct CDR3 sequences, around 40% seen once. Sequencing was done on a sample of blood. Receptor source: a woman aged 18-30 years in good health.

The chain couples TRBV20-1 to TRBJ1-6; a weak D match, TRBD1 (6 bases). The CDR3 is 14 residues long. CDR1 is DFQATT, CDR2 SNEGSKA, per germline (reference sequence). V gave up 6 bases and J gave up 7 bases, with 16 bases separating them. The CDR3 region is CSAPNREVNSPLHF. CDR3 sequence (DNA): TGCAGTGCCCCCAACAGGGAGGTGAATTCACCCCTCCACTTT.

The J gene is TRBJ2-1, the V gene TRBV30; no firm D call. The J call may be faulty, since TRBJ2-7 better matches the DNA end. Germline CDR1 GTSNPN, CDR2 SVGIG (reference sequence). The CDR3 consists of 13 residues. For the CDR3, the DNA is TGTGCCTGCTCGGAACTAATGTACAATGAGCAGTACTTC. Protein: CACSELMYNEQYF.

The rearrangement links TRBV20-1 to TRBJ2-7; TRBD2 matches 8 bases. Germline CDR1 and CDR2: DFQATT and SNEGSKA (reference sequence). The ends lost 0 bases at V and 1 base at J; junction bases unmatched: 8. The CDR3 runs to 16 residues. DNA for the CDR3: TGCAGTGCTAGAGATCGGGGGACTAGTTATTCCTACGAGCAGTACTTC. Encoded protein: CSARDRGTSYSYEQYF.

The gene calls are TRBV7-9 and TRBJ2-7; 7 positions agree with TRBD1. CDR3 length: 15 amino acids. CDR1 is SEHNR and CDR2 is FQNEAQ in the germline V gene (reference sequence). The ends lost 2 bases at V and 3 bases at J; junction bases unmatched: 7. CDR3: CASSLLGQYNYEQYF. The CDR3 coding sequence is TGTGCCAGCAGCTTATTGGGACAGTACAACTACGAGCAGTACTTC.

V gene TRBV5-1 combines with J gene TRBJ1-1; 9 nucleotides align to TRBD1. The germline V gene has CDR1 SGHRS and CDR2 YFSETQ. The CDR3 consists of 16 residues. With V trimmed by 1 base and J by 10 bases, 14 bases remained unmatched. CDR3 DNA: TGCGCCAGCAGCTTGAACCCTGGACAGGGGTTAGGAGGAGCTTTCTTT. It translates to CASSLNPGQGLGGAFF.

The CDR3 region has the DNA TGTGCCAGCAGCTGGGCCGGGCAAGCCTACAATGAGCAGTTCTTC. Translation gives CASSWAGQAYNEQFF. The V call is TRBV7-2, the J call TRBJ2-1; no clear D gene. CDR1 is SGHTA and CDR2 is FQGNSA in the germline V gene. There are 15 residues in the CDR3. Trimming cost V 4 bases and J 2 bases, with 12 bases left between them.

The V and J genes are TRBV10-3 and TRBJ2-5; D unclear. CDR1 is ENHRY, CDR2 SYGVKD, per germline. CDR3 length: 12 amino acids. The V end was cut by 4 bases, the J end by 11 bases, with 14 bases between. In DNA form, the CDR3 reads TGTGCCATCAGTGTTACGCCCTTGGAGCAGTACTTC. Its translation is CAISVTPLEQYF.

The chain recombines TRBV4-3 with TRBJ2-1, with a possible D match to TRBD2 (5 bases). Germline V gene lookup returns CDR1 LGHNA and CDR2 YSLEER. Deletions cut 0 bases from V and 0 bases from J, with 9 bases between. The CDR3 has 16 amino acids. The CDR3 loop is CASSQDSGTSYNEQFF. CDR3 sequence (DNA): TGCGCCAGCAGCCAAGATTCGGGAACCTCCTACAATGAGCAGTTCTTC.

This clonotype has just one count. The gene calls are TRBV27 and TRBJ2-7, with D possibly TRBD1 on 6 matching bases. This CDR3 is built from 12 residues. Trimming left V 8 bases short and J 2 bases short, with 10 bases between. Germline CDR1 and CDR2: MNHEY and SMNVEV (reference sequence). Written as DNA, the CDR3 is TGTGCCAGCCCCAGGGGAACCTACGAGCAGTACTTC. Amino acid sequence: CASPRGTYEQYF.

The chain uses TRBV4-1 and TRBJ1-6; D possibly corresponds to TRBD1 (6 bases). V was cut by 0 bases and J by 7 bases, with 16 bases left in between. The CDR3 covers 17 residues. The germline V gene has CDR1 MGHRA and CDR2 YSYEKL. In DNA form, the CDR3 reads TGCGCCAGCAGCCAAGATAGGGCAGGGGCTAGGAATTCACCCCTCCACTTT. Its protein product is CASSQDRAGARNSPLHF.

The chain links TRBV5-6 to TRBJ2-7, with 10 bases fitting TRBD2. The CDR3 is 14 residues long. J lost 7 bases, V lost 4 bases, and 8 bases had no gene match. The germline V gene encodes CDR1 SGHDT and CDR2 YYEEEE. CDR3: CASSVPGLANEQYF. In DNA, the CDR3 is TGTGCCAGCAGCGTGCCGGGACTAGCGAATGAGCAGTACTTC.

This chain joins TRBV6-2 or TRBV6-3 and TRBJ2-2, with 11 positions matching TRBD2. This CDR3 is built from 16 residues. Germline V gene lookup returns CDR1 MNHEY and CDR2 SVGEGT. Germline trimming cut 6 bases from V and 7 bases from J; bases unmatched to any gene: 10. The CDR3 DNA is TGTGCCAGCAGCCCTACTAGCGGGGGCTACTACGGGGAGCTGTTTTTT. Translation gives CASSPTSGGYYGELFF.

The rearrangement uses TRBV28 and TRBJ2-7; D unclear. This CDR3 is 17 amino acids long. The V end lost 5 bases, the J end lost 1 base, and 21 bases lay between the germline ends. CDR1 and CDR2 (germline): MDHEN, SYDVKM. Here the CDR3 reads CASSPYRTRLRSYEQYF. The DNA of the CDR3 is TGTGCCAGCAGTCCCTACCGGACCCGTCTCAGATCCTACGAGCAGTACTTC.

V and J are TRBV11-2 and TRBJ2-1; 8 positions agree with TRBD2. CDR3 length: 15 residues. Germline CDR1 SGHAT, CDR2 FQNNGV. Trimming took 1 base from V and 4 from J; bases not matched to a gene: 3. The CDR3 spells CASSLGSGVYNEQFF. CDR3 sequence (DNA): TGTGCCAGCAGCTTAGGTAGCGGGGTATACAATGAGCAGTTCTTC.